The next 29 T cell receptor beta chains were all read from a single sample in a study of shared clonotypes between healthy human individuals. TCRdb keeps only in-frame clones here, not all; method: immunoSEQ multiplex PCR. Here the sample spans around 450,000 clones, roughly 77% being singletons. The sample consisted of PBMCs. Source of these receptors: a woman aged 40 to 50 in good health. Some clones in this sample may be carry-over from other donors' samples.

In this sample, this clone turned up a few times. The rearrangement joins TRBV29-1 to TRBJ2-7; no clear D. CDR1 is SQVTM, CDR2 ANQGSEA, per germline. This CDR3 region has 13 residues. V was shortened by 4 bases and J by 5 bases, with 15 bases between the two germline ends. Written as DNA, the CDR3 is TGCAGCGTTGTCATCCAGAGTGGCCACGAGCAGTACTTC. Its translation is CSVVIQSGHEQYF.

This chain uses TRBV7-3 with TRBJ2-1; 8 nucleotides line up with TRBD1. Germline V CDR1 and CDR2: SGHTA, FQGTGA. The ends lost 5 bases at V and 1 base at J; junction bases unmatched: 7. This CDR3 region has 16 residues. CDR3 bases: TGTGCCAGCAGCGACAGGACAGGGACGTCCTACAATGAGCAGTTCTTC. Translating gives CASSDRTGTSYNEQFF.

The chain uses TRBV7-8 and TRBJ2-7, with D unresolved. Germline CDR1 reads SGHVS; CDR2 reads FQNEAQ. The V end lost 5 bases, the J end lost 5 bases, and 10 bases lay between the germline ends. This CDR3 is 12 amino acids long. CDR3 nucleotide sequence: TGTGCCAGCAGCCCCCAAATGAACGAGCAGTACTTC. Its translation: CASSPQMNEQYF.

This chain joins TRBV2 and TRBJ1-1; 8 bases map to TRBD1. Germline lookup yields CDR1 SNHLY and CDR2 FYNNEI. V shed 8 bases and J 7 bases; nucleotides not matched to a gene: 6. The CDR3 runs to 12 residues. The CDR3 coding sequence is TGTGCCAGCGGCGGACAGGGTGTTGAAGCTTTCTTT. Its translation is CASGGQGVEAFF.

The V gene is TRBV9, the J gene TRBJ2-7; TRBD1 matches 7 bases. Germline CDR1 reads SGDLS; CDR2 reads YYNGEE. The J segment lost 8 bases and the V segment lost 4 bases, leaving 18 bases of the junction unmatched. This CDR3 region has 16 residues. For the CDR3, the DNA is TGTGCCAGCAGCTTCCCTTTAAAGGGACAGTTCCCCAAGCAGTACTTC. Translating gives CASSFPLKGQFPKQYF.

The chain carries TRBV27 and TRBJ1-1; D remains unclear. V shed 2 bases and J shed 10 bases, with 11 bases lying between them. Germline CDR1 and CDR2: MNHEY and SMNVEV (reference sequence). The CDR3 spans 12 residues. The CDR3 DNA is TGTGCCAGCAGTTTAAATGGGCGAGGAGCTTTCTTT. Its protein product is CASSLNGRGAFF.

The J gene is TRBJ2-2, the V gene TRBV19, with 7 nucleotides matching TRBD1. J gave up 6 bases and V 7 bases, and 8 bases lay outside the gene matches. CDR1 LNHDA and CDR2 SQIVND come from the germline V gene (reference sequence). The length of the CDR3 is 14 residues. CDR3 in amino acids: CASNPDRVAGELFF. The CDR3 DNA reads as TGTGCCAGTAATCCCGACAGGGTAGCCGGGGAGCTGTTTTTT.

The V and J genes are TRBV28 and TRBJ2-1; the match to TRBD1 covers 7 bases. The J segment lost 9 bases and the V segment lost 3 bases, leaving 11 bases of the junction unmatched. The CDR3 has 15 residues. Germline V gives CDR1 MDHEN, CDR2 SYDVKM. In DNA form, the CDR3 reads TGTGCCAGCAGTTTTTTATCAGGGGGTTATGGTGAGCAGTTCTTC. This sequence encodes CASSFLSGGYGEQFF.

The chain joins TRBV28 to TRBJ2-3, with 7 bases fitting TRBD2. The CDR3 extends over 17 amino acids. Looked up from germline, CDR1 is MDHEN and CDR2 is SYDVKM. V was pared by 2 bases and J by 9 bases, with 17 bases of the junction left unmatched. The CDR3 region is CASSLTRSGNQFATQYF. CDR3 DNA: TGTGCCAGCAGTTTAACTAGGAGCGGGAACCAGTTTGCCACGCAGTATTTT.

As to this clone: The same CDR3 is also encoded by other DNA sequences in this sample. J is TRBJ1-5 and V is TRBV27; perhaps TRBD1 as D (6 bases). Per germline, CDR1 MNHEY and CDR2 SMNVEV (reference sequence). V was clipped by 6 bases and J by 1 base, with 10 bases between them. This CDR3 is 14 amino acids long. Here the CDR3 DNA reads TGTGCCAGCAGCAGGCAGGGGAGCAATCAGCCCCAGCATTTT. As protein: CASSRQGSNQPQHF.

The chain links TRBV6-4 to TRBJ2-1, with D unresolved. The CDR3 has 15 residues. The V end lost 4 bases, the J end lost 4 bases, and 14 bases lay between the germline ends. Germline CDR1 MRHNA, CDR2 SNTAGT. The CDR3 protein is CASSAATGRYNEQFF. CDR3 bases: TGTGCCAGCAGTGCGGCAACCGGACGTTACAATGAGCAGTTCTTC.

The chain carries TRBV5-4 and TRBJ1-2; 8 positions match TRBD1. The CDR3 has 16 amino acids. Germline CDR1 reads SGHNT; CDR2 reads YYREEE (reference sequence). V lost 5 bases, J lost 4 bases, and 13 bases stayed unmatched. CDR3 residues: CASRRTGGSGGYGYTF. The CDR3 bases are TGTGCCAGCAGGAGAACAGGGGGAAGTGGTGGCTATGGCTACACCTTC.

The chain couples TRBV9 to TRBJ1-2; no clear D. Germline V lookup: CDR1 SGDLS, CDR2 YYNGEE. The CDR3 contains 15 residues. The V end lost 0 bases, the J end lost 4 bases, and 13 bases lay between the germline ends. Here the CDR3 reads CASSVEARPLYGYTF. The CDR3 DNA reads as TGTGCCAGCAGCGTAGAGGCCAGGCCACTCTATGGCTACACCTTC.

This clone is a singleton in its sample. The CDR3 DNA follows: TGTGCCAGCAGCGCGGGGACAGGGGCGGACATTCAGTACTTC. It encodes CASSAGTGADIQYF. The V and J genes are TRBV5-6 and TRBJ2-4, with TRBD1 identical over 10 bases. The CDR3 is 14 residues long. Germline V CDR1 and CDR2: SGHDT, YYEEEE. V was pared by 4 bases and J by 8 bases, with 6 bases of the junction left unmatched.

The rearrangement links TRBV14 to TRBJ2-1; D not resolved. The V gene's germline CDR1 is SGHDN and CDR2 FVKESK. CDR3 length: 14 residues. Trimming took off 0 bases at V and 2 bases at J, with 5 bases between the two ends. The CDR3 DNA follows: TGTGCCAGCAGCCAAGACTGGACCTACAATGAGCAGTTCTTC. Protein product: CASSQDWTYNEQFF. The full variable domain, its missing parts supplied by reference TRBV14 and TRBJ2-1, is EAGVTQFPSHSVIEKGQTVTLRCDPISGHDNLYWYRRVMGKEIKFLLHFVKESKQDESGMPNNRFLAERTGGTYSTLKVQPAELEDSGVYFCASSQDWTYNEQFFGPGTRLTVL.

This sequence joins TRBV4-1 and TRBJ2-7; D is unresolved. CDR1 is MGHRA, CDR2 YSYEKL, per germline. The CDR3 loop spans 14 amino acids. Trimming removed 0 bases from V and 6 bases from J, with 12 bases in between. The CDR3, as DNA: TGCGCCAGCAGCCAAGAGATAGGGCGTAGCGAGCAGTACTTC. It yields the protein CASSQEIGRSEQYF.

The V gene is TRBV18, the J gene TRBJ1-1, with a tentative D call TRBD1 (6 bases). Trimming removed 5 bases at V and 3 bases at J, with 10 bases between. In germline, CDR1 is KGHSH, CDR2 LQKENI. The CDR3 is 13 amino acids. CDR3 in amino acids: CASSMDSYTEAFF. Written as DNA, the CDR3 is TGTGCCAGCTCAATGGACAGCTACACTGAAGCTTTCTTT.

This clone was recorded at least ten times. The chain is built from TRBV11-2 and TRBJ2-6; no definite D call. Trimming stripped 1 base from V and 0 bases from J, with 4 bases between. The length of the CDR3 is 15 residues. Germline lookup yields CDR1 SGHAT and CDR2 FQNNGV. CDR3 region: CASSLAYSGANVLTF. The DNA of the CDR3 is TGTGCCAGCAGCTTAGCTTACTCTGGGGCCAACGTCCTGACTTTC.

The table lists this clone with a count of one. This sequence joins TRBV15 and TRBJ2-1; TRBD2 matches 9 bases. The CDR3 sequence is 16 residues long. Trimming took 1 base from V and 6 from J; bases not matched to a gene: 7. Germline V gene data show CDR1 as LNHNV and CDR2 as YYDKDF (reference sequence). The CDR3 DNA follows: TGTGCCACCAGCAGAGGCCAAGCGGGGGGTCGCAATGAGCAGTTCTTC. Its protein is CATSRGQAGGRNEQFF.

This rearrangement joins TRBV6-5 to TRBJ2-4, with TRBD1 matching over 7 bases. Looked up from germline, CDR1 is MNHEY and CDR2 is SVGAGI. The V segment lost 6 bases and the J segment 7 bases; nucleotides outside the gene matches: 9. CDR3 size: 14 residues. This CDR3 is CASRPDREVNIQYF. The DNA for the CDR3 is TGTGCCAGCAGACCCGACAGGGAAGTCAACATTCAGTACTTC.

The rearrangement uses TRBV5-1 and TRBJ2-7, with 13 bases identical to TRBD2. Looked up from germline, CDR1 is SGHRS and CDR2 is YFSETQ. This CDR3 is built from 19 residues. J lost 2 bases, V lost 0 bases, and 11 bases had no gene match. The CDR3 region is CASSLDGLAGVGGTYEQYF. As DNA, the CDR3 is TGCGCCAGCAGCTTGGATGGACTAGCGGGAGTTGGGGGGACCTACGAGCAGTACTTC.

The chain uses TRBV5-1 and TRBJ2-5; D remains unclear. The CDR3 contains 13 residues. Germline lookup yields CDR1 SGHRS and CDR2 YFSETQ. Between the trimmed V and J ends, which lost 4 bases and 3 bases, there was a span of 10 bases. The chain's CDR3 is CASSPDVEETQYF. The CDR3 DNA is TGCGCCAGCAGCCCGGACGTGGAAGAGACCCAGTACTTC. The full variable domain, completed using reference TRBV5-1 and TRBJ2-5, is KAGVTQTPRYLIKTRGQQVTLSCSPISGHRSVSWYQQTPGQGLQFLFEYFSETQRNKGNFPGRFSGRQFSNSRSEMNVSTLELGDSALYLCASSPDVEETQYFGPGTRLLVL.

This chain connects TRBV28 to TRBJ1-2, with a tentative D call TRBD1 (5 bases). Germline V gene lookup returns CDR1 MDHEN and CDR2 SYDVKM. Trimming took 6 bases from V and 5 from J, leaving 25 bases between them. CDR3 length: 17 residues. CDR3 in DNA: TGTGCCAGCAGCTCCCCATGGGGGTCGTCGGGTCGATATGGCTACACCTTC. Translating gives CASSSPWGSSGRYGYTF.

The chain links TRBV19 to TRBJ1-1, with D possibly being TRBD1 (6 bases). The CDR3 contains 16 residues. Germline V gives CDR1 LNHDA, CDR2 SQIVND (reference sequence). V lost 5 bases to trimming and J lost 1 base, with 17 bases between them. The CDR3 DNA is TGTGCCAGTAGTTTTTTAAGACAGGACCGGAACACTGAAGCTTTCTTT. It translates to CASSFLRQDRNTEAFF. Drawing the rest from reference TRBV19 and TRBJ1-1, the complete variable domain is DGGITQSPKYLFRKEGQNVTLSCEQNLNHDAMYWYRQDPGQGLRLIYYSQIVNDFQKGDIAEGYSVSREKKESFPLTVTSAQKNPTAFYLCASSFLRQDRNTEAFFGQGTRLTVV.

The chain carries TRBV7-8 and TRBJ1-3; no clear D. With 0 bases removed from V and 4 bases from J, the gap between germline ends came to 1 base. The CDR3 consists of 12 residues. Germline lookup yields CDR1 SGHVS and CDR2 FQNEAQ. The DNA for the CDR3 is TGTGCCAGCAGCTTAGCCGGAAACACCATATATTTT. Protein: CASSLAGNTIYF.

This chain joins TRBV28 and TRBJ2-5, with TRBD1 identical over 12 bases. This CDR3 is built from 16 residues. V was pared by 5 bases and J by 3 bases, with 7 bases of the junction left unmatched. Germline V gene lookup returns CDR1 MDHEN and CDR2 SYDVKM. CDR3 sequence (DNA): TGTGCCAGCAGTCCCTGGGGACAGGGGGCGGAAGAGACCCAGTACTTC. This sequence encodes CASSPWGQGAEETQYF.

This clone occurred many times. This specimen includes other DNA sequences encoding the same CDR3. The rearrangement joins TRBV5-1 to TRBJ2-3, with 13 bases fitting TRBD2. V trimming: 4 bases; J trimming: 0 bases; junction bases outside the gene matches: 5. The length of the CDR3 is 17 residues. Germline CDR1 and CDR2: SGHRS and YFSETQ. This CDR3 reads CASSQTGLAGSTDTQYF. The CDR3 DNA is TGCGCCAGCAGCCAAACGGGACTAGCGGGGAGCACAGATACGCAGTATTTT.

The CDR3: CASSKLLVAQYF. The CDR3 region has the DNA TGCGCCAGCAGCAAATTGTTAGTGGCCCAGTACTTC. The chain links TRBV10-1 to TRBJ2-4, with unresolved D. In germline, CDR1 is WNHNN, CDR2 SYGVQD (reference sequence). V shed 6 bases and J shed 13 bases, with 16 bases lying between them. There are 12 residues in the CDR3.

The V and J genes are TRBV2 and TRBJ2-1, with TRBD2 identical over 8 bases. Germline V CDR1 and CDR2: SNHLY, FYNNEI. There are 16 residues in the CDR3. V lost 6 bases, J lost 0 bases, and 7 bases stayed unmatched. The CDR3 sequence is CASRSGSASSYNEQFF. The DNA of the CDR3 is TGTGCCAGCAGGAGCGGGAGCGCGAGCTCCTACAATGAGCAGTTCTTC.